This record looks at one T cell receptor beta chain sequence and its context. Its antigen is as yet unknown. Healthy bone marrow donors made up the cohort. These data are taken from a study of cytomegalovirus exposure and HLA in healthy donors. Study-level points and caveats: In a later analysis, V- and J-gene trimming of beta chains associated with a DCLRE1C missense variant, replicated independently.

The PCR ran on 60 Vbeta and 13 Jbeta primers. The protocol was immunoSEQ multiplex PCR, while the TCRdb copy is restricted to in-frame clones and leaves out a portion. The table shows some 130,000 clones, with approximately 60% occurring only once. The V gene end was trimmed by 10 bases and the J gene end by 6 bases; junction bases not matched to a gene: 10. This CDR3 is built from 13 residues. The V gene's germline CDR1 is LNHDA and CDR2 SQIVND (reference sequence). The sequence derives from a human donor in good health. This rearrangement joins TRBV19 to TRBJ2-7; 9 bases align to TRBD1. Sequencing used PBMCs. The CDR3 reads CATKGTGNAEQYF. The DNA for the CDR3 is TGTGCCACCAAAGGGACAGGGAACGCCGAGCAGTACTTC.